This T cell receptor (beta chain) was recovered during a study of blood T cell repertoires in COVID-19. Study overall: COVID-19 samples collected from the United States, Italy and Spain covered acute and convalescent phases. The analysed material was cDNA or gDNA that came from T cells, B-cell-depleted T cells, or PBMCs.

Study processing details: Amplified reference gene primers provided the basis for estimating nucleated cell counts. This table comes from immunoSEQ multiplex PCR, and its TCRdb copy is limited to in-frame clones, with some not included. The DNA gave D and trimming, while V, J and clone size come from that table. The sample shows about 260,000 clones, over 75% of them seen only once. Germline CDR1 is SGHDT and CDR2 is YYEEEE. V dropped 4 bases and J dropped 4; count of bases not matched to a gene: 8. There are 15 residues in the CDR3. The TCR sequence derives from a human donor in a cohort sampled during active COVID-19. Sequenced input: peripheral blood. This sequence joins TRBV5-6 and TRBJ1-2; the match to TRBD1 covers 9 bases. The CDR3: CASSHKQGARYGYTF. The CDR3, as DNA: TGTGCCAGCAGCCATAAACAGGGGGCTCGCTATGGCTACACCTTC. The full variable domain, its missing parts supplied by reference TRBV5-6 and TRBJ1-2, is DAGVTQSPTHLIKTRGQQVTLRCSPKSGHDTVSWYQQALGQGPQFIFQYYEEEERQRGNFPDRFSGHQFPNYSSELNVNALLLGDSALYLCASSHKQGARYGYTFGSGTRLTVV.